This record covers a single T cell receptor (beta chain). One base away lies a much larger clone, so this may be a sequencing read error. This sample was included in a study of blood T cell repertoires in COVID-19. The CDR3 is 13 residues long. Germline loops: CDR1 SGHDT, CDR2 YYEEEE. V was cut by 4 bases and J by 1 base, with 8 bases left in between. TCRdb's copy holds only in-frame clones and misses some; the assay was immunoSEQ multiplex PCR. The repertoire includes 230,000 or so clones, around 89% of them detected once, and around 2.5% sits in the top ten. The receptor comes from a woman aged 35 to 49 with acute COVID-19. What was sequenced was PBMCs or T cells enriched from blood (not recorded which). The chain is built from TRBV5-6 and TRBJ1-1; maybe TRBD1 (6 bases). The CDR3 region has the DNA TGTGCCAGCAGCAGACAGGCGAACACTGAAGCTTTCTTT. Protein product: CASSRQANTEAFF.